A selection of T cell receptor beta chains follows, all from one sample in a study of shared clonotypes between healthy human individuals. The repertoire was sequenced with immunoSEQ multiplex PCR; TCRdb's copy has only in-frame clones and lacks some. The sample records roughly 2,000,000 clones, 90% to 95% being singletons. What was sequenced was naive CD8+ T cells from PBMCs. The receptors come from a man aged 18 to 29 in good health. Some clones in this sample may be carry-over from other donors' samples. Each CDR3 is given with its conserved first and last residue. D genes are given only for firm matches. Clone size appears in some rows only: once, few, many, or a class for an expanded clone.

d_gene,j_gene,abundance,v_gene,CDR3aa,CDR3nt
.,TRBJ1-1,.,TRBV5-8,CASSGLGNTEAFF,TGTGCCAGCAGCGGCCTGGGGAACACTGAAGCTTTCTTT
.,TRBJ2-1,.,TRBV6-5,CASSYRGPYNEQFF,TGTGCCAGCAGTTATCGGGGCCCCTACAATGAGCAGTTCTTC
.,TRBJ2-7,once,TRBV7-2,CASSRRGMENEQYF,TGTGCCAGCAGCCGCCGGGGGATGGAGAACGAGCAGTACTTC
.,TRBJ2-3,once,TRBV11-2,CASSLRSDTQYF,TGTGCCAGCAGCTTGAGGTCTGATACGCAGTATTTT
.,TRBJ2-2,.,TRBV28,CASSPRYAGELFF,TGTGCCAGCAGCCCACGGTACGCCGGGGAGCTGTTTTTT
.,TRBJ2-7,.,TRBV14,CASSFGQPEQYF,TGTGCCAGCAGCTTTGGACAGCCCGAGCAGTACTTC
.,TRBJ2-7,.,TRBV15,CATSSWGTYEQYF,TGTGCCACCAGCAGTTGGGGGACCTACGAGCAGTACTTC
TRBD2,TRBJ2-5,.,TRBV9,CASSVGFSGVQETQYF,TGTGCCAGCAGCGTAGGTTTTAGCGGGGTCCAAGAGACCCAGTACTTC
TRBD2,TRBJ2-7,once,TRBV9,CASSVGGSFSYEQYF,TGTGCCAGCAGCGTCGGCGGGAGTTTCTCCTACGAGCAGTACTTC
.,TRBJ2-3,.,TRBV7-2,CASRPSLTDTQYF,TGTGCCAGCAGGCCCTCCCTAACAGATACGCAGTATTTT
.,TRBJ2-2,few,TRBV9,CASSPGVSGNTGELFF,TGTGCCAGCAGCCCCGGGGTCTCCGGGAACACCGGGGAGCTGTTTTTT
.,TRBJ2-5,.,TRBV30,CAWSVSLRNQETQYF,TGTGCCTGGAGTGTCTCGTTGCGGAACCAAGAGACCCAGTACTTC
.,TRBJ2-7,.,TRBV30,CAWNEDGYEQYF,TGTGCCTGGAATGAGGACGGCTACGAGCAGTACTTC
.,TRBJ2-3,.,TRBV2,CASLWQGSQIRTQYF,TGTGCCAGCCTATGGCAGGGTTCACAGATACGCACGCAGTATTTT
.,TRBJ2-1,.,TRBV28,CASSLDWGNNEQFF,TGTGCCAGCAGTTTGGATTGGGGGAACAATGAGCAGTTCTTC
.,TRBJ2-5,.,TRBV18,CASSPLRGPQETQYF,TGTGCCAGCTCACCACTTCGGGGTCCCCAAGAGACCCAGTACTTC
.,TRBJ2-1,once,TRBV5-1,CASSLVAGTSASGRIEQFF,TGCGCCAGCAGCTTGGTGGCCGGGACGTCGGCGTCGGGTCGGATTGAGCAGTTCTTC
.,TRBJ2-5,once,TRBV7-9,CASSAGETQYF,TGTGCCAGCAGCGCCGGGGAGACCCAGTACTTC
.,TRBJ2-7,.,TRBV9,CASSSGQNHEQYF,TGTGCCAGCAGCTCAGGACAGAACCACGAGCAGTACTTC
TRBD1,TRBJ2-7,.,TRBV11-2,CASSLGTGNSYEQYF,TGTGCCAGCAGCCTCGGGACAGGGAACTCCTACGAGCAGTACTTC
.,TRBJ2-5,.,TRBV7-9,CASSPSGDRETQYF,TGTGCCAGCAGCCCCTCCGGGGACCGGGAGACCCAGTACTTC
.,TRBJ2-1,once,TRBV28,CATRRGGEQFF,TGTGCCACACGACGGGGTGGCGAGCAGTTCTTC
.,TRBJ1-1,few,TRBV10-2,CASSGGRGTEAFF,TGCGCCAGCAGTGGGGGAAGGGGCACTGAAGCTTTCTTT
.,TRBJ2-2,once,TRBV5-1,CASSLAPNRNTGELFF,TGCGCCAGCAGCTTGGCCCCTAACAGAAACACCGGAGAGCTGTTTTTT
.,TRBJ2-5,.,TRBV7-3,CASSLTGHGQETQYF,TGTGCCAGCAGCTTAACAGGTCACGGGCAAGAGACCCAGTACTTC
TRBD2,TRBJ2-2,.,TRBV13,CASSLGPLQAGDTGELFF,TGTGCCAGCAGCTTAGGCCCTTTACAAGCGGGAGACACCGGGGAGCTGTTTTTT
.,TRBJ2-7,.,TRBV28,CASSHGRQAHSYEQYF,TGTGCCAGCAGCCACGGCCGCCAGGCCCACTCCTACGAGCAGTACTTC
TRBD2,TRBJ2-7,.,TRBV5-1,CASSLAGRLAGVGEQYF,TGCGCCAGCAGCTTGGCTGGCCGACTAGCGGGAGTGGGCGAGCAGTACTTC
TRBD1,TRBJ2-2,once,TRBV7-3,CASSPRDRGDTGELFF,TGTGCCAGCAGCCCGAGGGACAGGGGGGACACCGGGGAGCTGTTTTTT
.,TRBJ2-5,.,TRBV7-9,CASSLVLQETQYF,TGTGCCAGCAGCTTAGTGCTCCAAGAGACCCAGTACTTC
.,TRBJ1-1,.,TRBV7-6,CASSLAQVGNTEAFF,TGTGCCAGCAGCTTAGCGCAGGTGGGGAACACTGAAGCTTTCTTT